The 31 T cell receptor beta chains reported below all come from one sample, sequenced in a study of blood T cell repertoires in COVID-19. The repertoire was sequenced with immunoSEQ multiplex PCR; TCRdb's copy has only in-frame clones and lacks some. The sample carries under 100,000 clones, around four fifths recorded once. Sequencing input: peripheral blood. These receptors were collected from a man over 45 with acute or convalescent COVID-19.

V usage is TRBV7-2 and J usage is TRBJ1-2, with D possibly being TRBD1 (5 bases). The germline V gene has CDR1 SGHTA and CDR2 FQGNSA. V lost 7 bases and J 6 bases, leaving 12 bases between the germline ends. This CDR3 region has 12 residues. The chain's CDR3 is CASTRTSDGYTF. As DNA, the CDR3 is TGTGCCAGCACCAGGACATCGGATGGCTACACCTTC.

In the case of this clone: Other DNA sequences from this sample encode an identical CDR3 as well. The chain is built from TRBV28 and TRBJ2-6, with D hard to call. Trimming left V 4 bases short and J 1 base short, with 5 bases between. CDR3 length: 14 residues. Germline V gene data show CDR1 as MDHEN and CDR2 as SYDVKM. CDR3 sequence reads: CASSSSSGANVLTF. In nucleotides, the CDR3 is TGTGCCAGCAGTTCGTCGTCTGGGGCCAACGTCCTGACTTTC.

This rearrangement joins TRBV3-1 (or the pseudogene TRBV3-2) to TRBJ1-4; no reliable D call. Trimming stripped 4 bases from V and 5 bases from J, with 11 bases between. Germline V gene sequence: CDR1 LGHDT, CDR2 YNNKEL (reference sequence). The CDR3 length is 14 residues. The CDR3 region has the DNA TGTGCCAGCAGCCCCCGGGAAATAAATGAAAAACTGTTTTTT. Protein: CASSPREINEKLFF.

V usage is TRBV6-2 or TRBV6-3 and J usage is TRBJ2-7; 10 bases fit TRBD1. This CDR3 spans 16 amino acids. V lost 3 bases, J lost 3 bases, and 8 bases stayed unmatched. The germline V gene has CDR1 MNHEY and CDR2 SVGEGT. The CDR3 DNA follows: TGTGCCAGCAGTTATGACATGAGGACAGGGGGCTACGAGCAGTACTTC. Encoded protein: CASSYDMRTGGYEQYF.

The V gene is TRBV4-3, the J gene TRBJ2-1; weak D call: TRBD2 (8 bases). The CDR3 runs to 21 residues. Trimming removed 0 bases at V and 1 base at J, with 25 bases between. Germline assignment: CDR1 LGHNA and CDR2 YSLEER. Written as DNA, the CDR3 is TGCGCCAGCAGCCAAGAAGGGGGCGGGACTAGTCGACTGTCATCCTACAATGAGCAGTTCTTC. This encodes CASSQEGGGTSRLSSYNEQFF.

CDR3 DNA sequence: TGTGCCAGCAGTTTCCAGGGGGACTTAAATCAGCCCCAGCATTTT. As protein: CASSFQGDLNQPQHF. This chain joins TRBV6-5 and TRBJ1-5; 7 bases are a match to TRBD1. CDR1 is MNHEY and CDR2 is SVGAGI in the germline V gene. Trimming removed 4 bases from V and 4 bases from J; junction bases left unmatched: 7. The CDR3 runs to 15 residues.

The V gene is TRBV11-1, the J gene TRBJ2-1, with 8 bases aligning to TRBD2. The J segment lost 4 bases and the V segment lost 4 bases, leaving 6 bases of the junction unmatched. The CDR3 spans 15 residues. Germline V CDR1 and CDR2: SGHAT, FQDESV (reference sequence). The CDR3: CASSSIAGTYNEQFF. The CDR3, as DNA: TGTGCCAGCAGCTCCATAGCGGGGACTTACAATGAGCAGTTCTTC.

The chain recombines TRBV7-2 with TRBJ1-3; D gene uncertain. V gave up 4 bases and J gave up 0 bases, with 7 bases separating them. CDR1 SGHTA and CDR2 FQGNSA come from the germline V gene. The CDR3 has 14 amino acids. This CDR3 reads CASSSGTSGNTIYF. In DNA form, the CDR3 reads TGTGCCAGCAGCTCAGGAACCTCTGGAAACACCATATATTTT.

V is TRBV19 and J is TRBJ1-1; 7 bases map to TRBD1. J gave up 2 bases and V 6 bases, and 9 bases lay outside the gene matches. The CDR3 spans 15 residues. Germline loops: CDR1 LNHDA, CDR2 SQIVND (reference sequence). The CDR3 protein is CASREAGTANTEAFF. CDR3 nucleotide sequence: TGTGCCAGTAGGGAAGCCGGGACAGCTAACACTGAAGCTTTCTTT.

The chain uses TRBV29-1 and TRBJ2-5, with 7 nucleotides matching TRBD2. This CDR3 has 18 amino acids. The germline V gene encodes CDR1 SQVTM and CDR2 ANQGSEA. V dropped 0 bases and J dropped 5; count of bases not matched to a gene: 18. The CDR3 DNA is TGCAGCGTTGAAGATCGGGAATGGGCGGGAGAATGGATGGAGACCCAGTACTTC. Translated, it gives CSVEDREWAGEWMETQYF.

The rearrangement uses TRBV4-1 and TRBJ2-1, with 7 bases matching TRBD2. V was pared by 0 bases and J by 3 bases, with 5 bases of the junction left unmatched. The CDR3 sequence is 16 residues long. Germline V gene data show CDR1 as MGHRA and CDR2 as YSYEKL. CDR3 DNA sequence: TGCGCCAGCAGCCAAGATCCTAGCGGACACTACAATGAGCAGTTCTTC. Amino acid sequence: CASSQDPSGHYNEQFF.

The J gene is TRBJ2-3, the V gene TRBV2, with 7 bases fitting TRBD2. Germline-derived CDR1 and CDR2 are SNHLY and FYNNEI. This CDR3 is 12 amino acids long. Trimming removed 9 bases from V and 2 bases from J; junction bases left unmatched: 2. This CDR3 reads CASSGFTDTQYF. CDR3 nucleotide sequence: TGTGCCAGTAGCGGGTTCACAGATACGCAGTATTTT.

The chain combines TRBV19 with TRBJ2-3; 10 nucleotides agree with TRBD1. The V gene end was trimmed by 5 bases and the J gene end by 4 bases; junction bases not matched to a gene: 6. CDR1 is LNHDA and CDR2 is SQIVND in the germline V gene (reference sequence). The CDR3 is made up of 15 amino acids. In DNA, the CDR3 is TGTGCCAGTAGTGCGCGGACAGGGGGAGCAGATACGCAGTATTTT. Encoded protein: CASSARTGGADTQYF.

This chain joins TRBV30 and TRBJ1-5; a weak D match, TRBD1 (5 bases). CDR3 length: 12 residues. V dropped 1 base and J dropped 6 bases, with 7 bases sitting between them. Germline V CDR1 and CDR2: GTSNPN, SVGIG (reference sequence). CDR3 in amino acids: CAWSEGAQPQHF. The CDR3 nucleotides are TGTGCCTGGAGTGAAGGGGCTCAGCCCCAGCATTTT.

The CDR3 reads CASTSGSREQYF. DNA for the CDR3: TGTGCCAGCACTAGCGGGAGTAGGGAGCAGTACTTC. This rearrangement joins TRBV28 to TRBJ2-7, with 10 bases that match TRBD2. Trimming cost V 7 bases and J 7 bases; bases outside gene matches: 4. This CDR3 has 12 residues. The V gene's germline CDR1 is MDHEN and CDR2 SYDVKM.

CDR3 sequence: CASSLASYPNIQYF. The CDR3 DNA is TGTGCCAGCAGCTTAGCGAGCTACCCTAACATTCAGTACTTC. The chain joins TRBV11-1 to TRBJ2-4; no firm D call. The CDR3 covers 14 residues. Trimming took 0 bases from V and 7 from J, leaving 10 bases between them. CDR1 SGHAT and CDR2 FQDESV come from the germline V gene (reference sequence).

The chain couples TRBV28 to TRBJ2-7; D gene ambiguous. The V end was cut by 8 bases, the J end by 4 bases, with 6 bases between. Germline V lookup: CDR1 MDHEN, CDR2 SYDVKM. The CDR3 length is 10 residues. The CDR3: CASAQYEQYF. In nucleotides, the CDR3 is TGTGCCAGCGCTCAGTACGAGCAGTACTTC.

This sequence joins TRBV7-2 and TRBJ2-7; 8 nucleotides align to TRBD1. The J segment lost 3 bases and the V segment lost 3 bases, leaving 7 bases of the junction unmatched. This CDR3 has 15 amino acids. Germline values: CDR1 SGHTA, CDR2 FQGNSA. CDR3 coding DNA: TGTGCCAGCAGCTTGCTTCCTGGGACAGGCTACGAGCAGTACTTC. Translating gives CASSLLPGTGYEQYF.

The chain joins TRBV7-2 to TRBJ1-2; the D gene is possibly TRBD1 (5 bases). The germline V gene has CDR1 SGHTA and CDR2 FQGNSA. Trimming stripped 3 bases from V and 4 bases from J, with 6 bases between. The length of the CDR3 is 12 residues. The CDR3 spells CASSFDSYGYTF. CDR3 sequence (DNA): TGTGCCAGCAGCTTCGACAGCTATGGCTACACCTTC.

This clone was counted a few times. The gene calls are TRBV9 and TRBJ1-3, with 7 bases lining up with TRBD1. Losses at the gene ends were 0 bases for V and 4 bases for J; bases not matched to a gene: 19. Germline V gene data show CDR1 as SGDLS and CDR2 as YYNGEE. This CDR3 has 20 amino acids. The CDR3, as DNA: TGTGCCAGCAGCGTAGCGGGGGACCTAACCGGGACAGAAGTGGGAAACACCATATATTTT. It is translated as CASSVAGDLTGTEVGNTIYF.

The rearrangement links TRBV5-1 to TRBJ1-3; a possible D gene is TRBD1 (5 bases). The germline gives CDR1 SGHRS, CDR2 YFSETQ. V lost 0 bases, J lost 3 bases, and 13 bases lay in between. This CDR3 is 16 amino acids long. The CDR3 loop is CASSLAVTDLGNTIYF. CDR3 in DNA: TGCGCCAGCAGCTTGGCCGTGACAGATCTTGGAAACACCATATATTTT.

The genes are TRBV7-6 and TRBJ1-3; the D gene is possibly TRBD1 (5 bases). Trimming took 1 base from V and 2 from J, leaving 15 bases between them. Germline assignment: CDR1 SGHVS and CDR2 FNYEAQ. This CDR3 has 17 amino acids. CDR3 in amino acids: CASSLEAGAPAGNTIYF. CDR3 nucleotide sequence: TGTGCCAGCAGCTTAGAGGCTGGGGCGCCGGCTGGAAACACCATATATTTT.

The chain carries TRBV9 and TRBJ1-1, with 8 positions matching TRBD1. Trimming at V came to 0 bases and at J to 1 base, leaving 2 bases not matched to a gene. This CDR3 is 15 amino acids long. From germline, CDR1 is SGDLS and CDR2 YYNGEE. CDR3 residues: CASSVVGQANTEAFF. DNA of the CDR3: TGTGCCAGCAGCGTAGTGGGACAGGCGAACACTGAAGCTTTCTTT. Together with reference TRBV9 and TRBJ1-1, the CDR3 gives the full variable domain: DSGVTQTPKHLITATGQRVTLRCSPRSGDLSVYWYQQSLDQGLQFLIQYYNGEERAKGNILERFSAQQFPDLHSELNLSSLELGDSALYFCASSVVGQANTEAFFGQGTRLTVV.

The chain joins TRBV6-5 to TRBJ1-3, with 7 bases matching TRBD1. There are 15 residues in the CDR3. Trimming at V came to 2 bases and at J to 0 bases, leaving 1 base not matched to a gene. Germline values: CDR1 MNHEY, CDR2 SVGAGI. CDR3 sequence (DNA): TGTGCCAGCAGTTACGCAGGGGGCTCTGGAAACACCATATATTTT. Protein: CASSYAGGSGNTIYF.

About this clone itself: An end of the junction differs from the germline gene, which may be a read error. The chain recombines TRBV4-1 with TRBJ2-7, with 8 bases that match TRBD1. There are 15 residues in the CDR3. Germline CDR1 is MGHRA and CDR2 is YSYEKL. This CDR3 is CASSQRTGFSNEQYF. The CDR3 coding sequence is TGCGCCAGCAGCCAAAGGACAGGGTTCTCCAACGAGCAGTACTTC.

This clone turned up a few times. The genes are TRBV28 and TRBJ1-2; possibly TRBD1 for D (6 bases). Germline CDR1 MDHEN, CDR2 SYDVKM. The CDR3 is made up of 14 amino acids. V dropped 4 bases and J dropped 2 bases, with 11 bases sitting between them. CDR3 loop: CASSSPGQNYGYTF. In DNA form, the CDR3 reads TGTGCCAGCAGTTCCCCCGGACAGAACTATGGCTACACCTTC.

The chain joins TRBV27 to TRBJ1-2; D might be TRBD1 (6 bases). The CDR3 spans 15 residues. The V end was cut by 1 base, the J end by 1 base, with 10 bases between. Germline-derived CDR1 and CDR2 are MNHEY and SMNVEV (reference sequence). CDR3 loop: CASSLWAGDNYGYTF. The CDR3 nucleotides read TGTGCCAGCAGTTTATGGGCAGGGGATAACTATGGCTACACCTTC.

The gene calls are TRBV12-3 or TRBV12-4 and TRBJ2-2; the D is unclear. This CDR3 is 13 amino acids long. Trimming pared 6 bases from V and 3 bases from J, leaving 8 bases between. CDR3 protein: CASRRIDTGELFF. CDR3 nucleotides: TGTGCCAGCAGGAGGATCGACACCGGGGAGCTGTTTTTT.

J is TRBJ2-1 and V is TRBV4-2, with TRBD2 matching over 7 bases. CDR3 size: 14 residues. Germline V CDR1 and CDR2: LGHNA, YNFKEQ. With V trimmed by 4 bases and J by 7 bases, 7 bases remained unmatched. The CDR3 DNA follows: TGTGCCAGCAGCCCGGGGGGTACCTGGAATGAGCAGTTCTTC. Amino acid sequence: CASSPGGTWNEQFF.

The chain is built from TRBV11-3 and TRBJ2-5, with a possible D match to TRBD2 (5 bases). The CDR3 is 13 amino acids. Trimming took 1 base from V and 5 from J, leaving 8 bases between them. Germline CDR1 reads SGHNT; CDR2 reads YENEEA. CDR3 sequence (DNA): TGTGCCAGCAGCTTAGCGGGGATTGAGACCCAGTACTTC. It specifies CASSLAGIETQYF. Combining the CDR3 with reference TRBV11-3 and TRBJ2-5 gives the whole variable domain EAGVVQSPRYKIIEKKQPVAFWCNPISGHNTLYWYLQNLGQGPELLIRYENEEAVDDSQLPKDRFSAERLKGVDSTLKIQPAELGDSAVYLCASSLAGIETQYFGPGTRLLVL.

The chain is built from TRBV2 and TRBJ1-1; possible D gene TRBD1, 5 bases. The germline gives CDR1 SNHLY, CDR2 FYNNEI. V was pared by 7 bases and J by 6 bases, with 12 bases between. The CDR3 spans 12 residues. CDR3 loop: CASNLQGAEAFF. In nucleotides, the CDR3 is TGTGCCAGCAACCTGCAGGGTGCTGAAGCTTTCTTT.